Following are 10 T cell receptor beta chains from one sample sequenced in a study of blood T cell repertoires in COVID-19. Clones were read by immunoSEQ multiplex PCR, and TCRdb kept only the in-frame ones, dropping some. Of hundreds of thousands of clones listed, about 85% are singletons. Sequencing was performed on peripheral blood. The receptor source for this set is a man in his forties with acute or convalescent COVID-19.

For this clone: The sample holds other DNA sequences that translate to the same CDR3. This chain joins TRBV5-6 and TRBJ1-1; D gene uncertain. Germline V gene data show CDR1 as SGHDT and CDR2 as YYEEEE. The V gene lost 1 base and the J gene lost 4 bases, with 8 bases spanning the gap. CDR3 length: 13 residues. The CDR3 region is CASSLWGGTEAFF. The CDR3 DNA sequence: TGTGCCAGCAGCTTGTGGGGAGGCACTGAAGCTTTCTTT.

The CDR3: CASSFRDSPLHF. In DNA, the CDR3 is TGTGCCAGCAGTTTCCGAGATTCACCCCTCCACTTT. This chain links TRBV12-3 or TRBV12-4 with TRBJ1-6, with D unclear. V dropped 3 bases and J dropped 8 bases, with 5 bases sitting between them. The CDR3 has 12 residues.

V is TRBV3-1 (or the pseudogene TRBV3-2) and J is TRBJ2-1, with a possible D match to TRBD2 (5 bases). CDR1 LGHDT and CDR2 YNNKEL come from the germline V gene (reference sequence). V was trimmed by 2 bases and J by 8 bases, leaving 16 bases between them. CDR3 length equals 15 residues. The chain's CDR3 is CASSQFPSSPDEQFF. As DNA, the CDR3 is TGTGCCAGCAGCCAATTTCCTTCTAGCCCCGATGAGCAGTTCTTC.

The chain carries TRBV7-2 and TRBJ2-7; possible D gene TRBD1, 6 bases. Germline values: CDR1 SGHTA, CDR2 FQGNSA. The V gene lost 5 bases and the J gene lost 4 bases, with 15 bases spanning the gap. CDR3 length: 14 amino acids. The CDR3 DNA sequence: TGTGCCAGCAGCCCTGCCGGGACAAGATACGAGCAGTACTTC. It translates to CASSPAGTRYEQYF.

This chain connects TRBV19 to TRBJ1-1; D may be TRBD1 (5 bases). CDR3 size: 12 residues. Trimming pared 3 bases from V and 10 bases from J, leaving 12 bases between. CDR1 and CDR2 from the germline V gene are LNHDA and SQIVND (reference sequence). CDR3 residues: CASSIGGFGAFF. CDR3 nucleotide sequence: TGTGCCAGTAGTATCGGGGGGTTTGGAGCTTTCTTT.

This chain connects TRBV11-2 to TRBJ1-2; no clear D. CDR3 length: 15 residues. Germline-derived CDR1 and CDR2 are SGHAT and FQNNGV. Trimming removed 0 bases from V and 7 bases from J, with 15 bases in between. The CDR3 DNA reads TGTGCCAGCAGCTTAGAAGGGTTGGGAGCTACTGGCTACACCTTC. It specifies CASSLEGLGATGYTF.

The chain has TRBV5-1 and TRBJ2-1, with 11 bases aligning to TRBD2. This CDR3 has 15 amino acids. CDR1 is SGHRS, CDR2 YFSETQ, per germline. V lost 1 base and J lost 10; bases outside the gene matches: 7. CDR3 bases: TGCGCCAGCAGCTTGATTAGCGGGGGGGCTTCGGAGCAGTTCTTC. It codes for CASSLISGGASEQFF. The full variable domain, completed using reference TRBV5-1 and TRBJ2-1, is KAGVTQTPRYLIKTRGQQVTLSCSPISGHRSVSWYQQTPGQGLQFLFEYFSETQRNKGNFPGRFSGRQFSNSRSEMNVSTLELGDSALYLCASSLISGGASEQFFGPGTRLTVL.

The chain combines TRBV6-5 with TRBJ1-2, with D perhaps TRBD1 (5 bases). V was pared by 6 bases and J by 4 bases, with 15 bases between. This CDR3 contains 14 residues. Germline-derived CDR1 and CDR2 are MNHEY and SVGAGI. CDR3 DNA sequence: TGTGCCAGCAGGCTTAGGGGTCGGCTCTATGGCTACACCTTC. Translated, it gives CASRLRGRLYGYTF.

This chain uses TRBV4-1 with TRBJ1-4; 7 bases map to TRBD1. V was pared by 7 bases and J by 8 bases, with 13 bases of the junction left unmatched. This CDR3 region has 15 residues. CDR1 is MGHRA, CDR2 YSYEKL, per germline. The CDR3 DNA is TGCGCCAGCAAAAACAACGGACAGGCGCGGGAAAAACTGTTTTTT. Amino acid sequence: CASKNNGQAREKLFF.

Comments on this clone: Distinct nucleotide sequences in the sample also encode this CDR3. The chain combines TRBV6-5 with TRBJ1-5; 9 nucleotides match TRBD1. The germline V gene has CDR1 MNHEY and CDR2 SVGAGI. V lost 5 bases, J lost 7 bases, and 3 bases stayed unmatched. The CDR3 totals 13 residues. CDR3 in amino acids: CASSRQGGQPQHF. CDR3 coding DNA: TGTGCCAGCAGTCGACAGGGGGGCCAGCCCCAGCATTTT.